A selection of T cell receptor beta chains follows, all from one sample in a study of T cell responses to AZD1222 COVID-19 vaccine. Data came from immunoSEQ multiplex PCR; TCRdb stores just in-frame clones and leaves some out. The table lists roughly 140,000 clones, 94% of them singletons. The starting material was peripheral blood, obtained on day 0 of AZD1222 vaccination. The receptor set was obtained from an adult in good health. Both conserved end residues are part of each CDR3. Fields, in order: V gene, J gene, CDR3 protein.

TRBV25-1	TRBJ1-1	CASSELRGGNTEAFF
TRBV6-1	TRBJ1-4	CASSEESGTGVEKLFF
TRBV7-2	TRBJ2-1	CASSQQLGDRGEQFF
TRBV19	TRBJ1-5	CASSTGNQPQHF
TRBV7-2	TRBJ2-3	CASSAMAGLGDTQYF
TRBV5-1	TRBJ1-1	CASSSLTGGSTEAFF
TRBV24-1	TRBJ1-2	CATSDSASGTAFYGYTF
TRBV7-9	TRBJ1-1	CASSSRGGENTEAFF
TRBV7-8	TRBJ1-1	CASSFTGNTEAFF
TRBV7-2	TRBJ1-5	CASSPQGDQPQHF
TRBV30	TRBJ2-5	CAWGTSGSLSRYQETQYF
TRBV27	TRBJ1-2	CASSPTIVTQDYGYTF
TRBV4-3	TRBJ2-1	CASSQEGAPSSYNEQFF
TRBV6-5	TRBJ1-2	CASSYEGGNNYGYTF
TRBV3-1/TRBV3-2	TRBJ2-2	CASSHPEFANTGELFF
TRBV9	TRBJ2-1	CASSEGGSSYNEQFF
TRBV6-2/TRBV6-3	TRBJ2-3	CASSYVSGGGTDTQYF
TRBV28	TRBJ1-6	CASSSDRGLSPLHF
TRBV4-3	TRBJ1-4	CASSQEGQEKLFF
TRBV9	TRBJ1-1	CASSPTGANTEAFF
TRBV4-1	TRBJ2-1	CASSQEPPPTSGVNNEQFF
TRBV28	TRBJ1-5	CASSSIRAWGNQPQHF
TRBV5-6	TRBJ2-5	CASSLGGSEETQYF
TRBV6-5	TRBJ1-5	CASRGQSNSNQPQHF
TRBV3-1/TRBV3-2	TRBJ2-5	CASSQRLAGEETQYF
TRBV7-9	TRBJ2-3	CASSFLATDTQYF
TRBV19	TRBJ2-1	CAIHSNNEQFF
TRBV3-1/TRBV3-2	TRBJ1-6	CASSLDRGGNSPLHF
TRBV7-6	TRBJ2-1	CASSSSGRSYNEQFF
TRBV7-2	TRBJ1-2	CASSLGRDFPYGYTF
TRBV2	TRBJ2-2	CASSDGLLTGELFF
TRBV3-1/TRBV3-2	TRBJ2-2	CASSREPGELFF
TRBV7-9	TRBJ1-1	CASSSRTEAFF
TRBV5-1	TRBJ2-3	CASSLVVAGGRDTQYF
TRBV9	TRBJ2-2	CASSVRAPTGELFF
TRBV29-1	TRBJ1-2	CSVCTDLNNYGYTF
TRBV5-4	TRBJ2-5	CASSDNVETQYF
TRBV6-2/TRBV6-3	TRBJ1-5	CASSYRRDRDFYSNQPQHF
TRBV15	TRBJ1-3	CATSRDLPSGNTIYF
TRBV7-9	TRBJ1-5	CASSLSTYSASNQPQHF
TRBV6-1	TRBJ1-5	CASSEAGWEGYSNQPQHF
TRBV28	TRBJ1-2	CASSSGTGEGYGYTF
TRBV19	TRBJ1-5	CASSTDREQPQHF
TRBV6-2/TRBV6-3	TRBJ1-2	CASSFSRQGSGYTF
TRBV5-1	TRBJ2-2	CASSLGGTELTGELFF
TRBV18	TRBJ1-5	CASSSTDGIQPQHF
TRBV12-2	TRBJ1-4	CASRSHRDTVEKLFF
TRBV12-5	TRBJ1-1	CASVGSGYAEAFF
TRBV28	TRBJ2-2	CASSFWGTKSGELFF
TRBV30	TRBJ1-2	CAWTTGTGGLGYTF
TRBV6-5	TRBJ1-5	CASSYGVNQPQHF
TRBV29-1	TRBJ1-1	CSVVDPGQNTEAFF